The 12 T cell receptor beta chains below all came from one sample that was sequenced in a study of T cell responses to AZD1222 COVID-19 vaccine. The repertoire was sequenced with immunoSEQ multiplex PCR; TCRdb's copy has only in-frame clones and lacks some. The sample carries more than 110,000 clones, 85% to 95% recorded once. Material: peripheral blood, obtained on day 0 of AZD1222 vaccination. The source is an adult in good health.

The chain employs TRBV2 and TRBJ1-1, with no clear D. The CDR3 spans 14 residues. Trimming removed 7 bases at V and 1 base at J, with 13 bases between. Germline CDR1 and CDR2: SNHLY and FYNNEI. The CDR3 DNA reads TGTGCCAGCACCTTGACGGACCCGAACACTGAAGCTTTCTTT. It translates to CASTLTDPNTEAFF.

The rearrangement joins TRBV18 to TRBJ2-3; 11 bases align to TRBD2. V shed 5 bases, J shed 2 bases, and the junction held 6 bases outside the gene matches. The CDR3 extends over 16 amino acids. Germline lookup yields CDR1 KGHSH and CDR2 LQKENI. The CDR3 DNA follows: TGTGCCAGCTCAACGACTAGCGGGATTTACACAGATACGCAGTATTTT. Translating it yields CASSTTSGIYTDTQYF. Complete variable domain (other parts from reference TRBV18 and TRBJ2-3): NAGVMQNPRHLVRRRGQEARLRCSPMKGHSHVYWYRQLPEEGLKFMVYLQKENIIDESGMPKERFSAEFPKEGPSILRIQQVVRGDSAAYFCASSTTSGIYTDTQYFGPGTRLTVL.

V and J are TRBV18 and TRBJ2-3, with 11 bases that match TRBD1. With 3 bases clipped from V and 0 bases from J, the junction kept 5 bases outside the gene matches. The V gene's germline CDR1 is KGHSH and CDR2 LQKENI. This CDR3 region has 17 residues. The CDR3 reads CASSPRTGGHSTDTQYF. In nucleotides, the CDR3 is TGTGCCAGCTCACCCAGGACAGGGGGCCATAGCACAGATACGCAGTATTTT.

The chain couples TRBV7-9 to TRBJ2-1; 8 bases are shared with TRBD1. This CDR3 is 15 amino acids long. Germline V CDR1 and CDR2: SEHNR, FQNEAQ (reference sequence). Trimming removed 5 bases from V and 7 bases from J; junction bases left unmatched: 10. For the CDR3, the DNA is TGTGCCAGCAGCCATATACGGACAGGGAGGAATGAGCAGTTCTTC. Protein sequence: CASSHIRTGRNEQFF.

The V call is TRBV2, the J call TRBJ2-7; D not certain. The CDR3 runs to 11 residues. Trimming cost V 4 bases and J 2 bases, with 3 bases left between them. CDR1 and CDR2 (germline): SNHLY, FYNNEI. The CDR3 here is CASSAAYEQYF. CDR3 sequence (DNA): TGTGCCAGCAGTGCGGCCTACGAGCAGTACTTC.

The rearrangement uses TRBV4-2 and TRBJ2-5, with a tentative D call TRBD2 (5 bases). V was cut by 1 base and J by 0 bases, with 9 bases left in between. This CDR3 region has 15 residues. The V gene's germline CDR1 is LGHNA and CDR2 YNFKEQ. CDR3 region: CASSQGGANQETQYF. Here the CDR3 DNA reads TGTGCCAGCAGCCAAGGGGGAGCCAACCAAGAGACCCAGTACTTC.

V gene TRBV2 combines with J gene TRBJ1-1, with D perhaps TRBD1 (5 bases). From germline, CDR1 is SNHLY and CDR2 FYNNEI. The V and J ends lost 0 bases and 4 bases respectively, with 15 bases between them. This CDR3 spans 16 amino acids. The CDR3 sequence is CASSEASAGVVTEAFF. CDR3 nucleotides: TGTGCCAGCAGTGAAGCTTCCGCGGGGGTCGTCACTGAAGCTTTCTTT.

The V and J genes are TRBV27 and TRBJ2-1, with D uncertain. The V end was cut by 6 bases, the J end by 2 bases, with 11 bases between. The germline CDR1 and CDR2 sequences are MNHEY and SMNVEV (reference sequence). CDR3 length: 14 residues. CDR3 in DNA: TGTGCCAGCAGGCGGCCGGGCACCTACAATGAGCAGTTCTTC. It yields the protein CASRRPGTYNEQFF.

V gene TRBV7-9 combines with J gene TRBJ1-5, with 8 bases fitting TRBD1. The CDR3 contains 17 residues. The germline V gene has CDR1 SEHNR and CDR2 FQNEAQ (reference sequence). V lost 6 bases and J lost 3; bases outside the gene matches: 13. CDR3 in amino acids: CASRPGGEAGVNQPQHF. The CDR3 bases are TGTGCCAGCAGACCAGGGGGCGAGGCCGGGGTCAATCAGCCCCAGCATTTT.

The chain employs TRBV4-3 and TRBJ2-5; TRBD2 might be the D (6 bases). From germline, CDR1 is LGHNA and CDR2 YSLEER. V shed 1 base and J shed 3 bases, with 9 bases lying between them. The CDR3 is 14 amino acids. CDR3 sequence: CASSQGLVKETQYF. CDR3 nucleotide sequence: TGCGCCAGCAGCCAAGGACTAGTCAAAGAGACCCAGTACTTC.

The chain joins TRBV3-1 (or the pseudogene TRBV3-2) to TRBJ2-1, with 11 bases fitting TRBD2. CDR1 and CDR2 (germline): LGHDT, YNNKEL (reference sequence). The CDR3 contains 18 residues. V was pared by 1 base and J by 6 bases, with 11 bases of the junction left unmatched. Here the CDR3 DNA reads TGTGCCAGCAGCCAAGGGCAAGGGACTAGCGGTCCCCTCAATGAGCAGTTCTTC. Translated, it gives CASSQGQGTSGPLNEQFF.

V gene TRBV30 combines with J gene TRBJ1-1; the D is unclear. Germline V CDR1 and CDR2: GTSNPN, SVGIG (reference sequence). This CDR3 spans 14 amino acids. Between the trimmed V and J ends, which lost 0 bases and 1 base, there was a span of 9 bases. The CDR3 DNA sequence: TGTGCCTGGAGTGTACGCCGAAGGAACACTGAAGCTTTCTTT. Its translation: CAWSVRRRNTEAFF. Full variable domain (remainder filled in from reference TRBV30 and TRBJ1-1): SQTIHQWPATLVQPVGSPLSLECTVEGTSNPNLYWYRQAAGRGLQLLFYSVGIGQISSEVPQNLSASRPQDRQFILSSKKLLLSDSGFYLCAWSVRRRNTEAFFGQGTRLTVV.